The entry that follows covers one T cell receptor (beta chain) sequence. One end of the junction does not line up with germline, which may come from a read error. This specimen comes from a study of blood T cells in healthy people across ages. CDR1 SNHLY and CDR2 FYNNEI come from the germline V gene. CDR3 length equals 12 residues. Together with a sample-barcoded 5' primer, a J-beta primer mix was included in a second PCR lasting roughly 7 to 11 cycles. Via MiXCR, TCRdb re-called the 5' RACE reads, giving one row per CDR3 protein. There are around 1.1 million distinct CDR3 sequences in the sample; under 40% occur only once, and under 15% lies in the top ten. Each sample had at least 6.5 million PBMCs isolated.

The J gene is TRBJ1-2, the V gene TRBV2; D is ambiguous. The sequencing sample was made of blood. This TCR was sampled from a man aged 18 to 29 in good health. This CDR3 is CANSVYGYGYTF. CDR3 nucleotide sequence: TGTGCCAACAGTGTTTACGGGTACGGCTACACCTTC.